A selection of T cell receptor beta chains follows, all from one sample in a study of T cell changes during pregnancy in multiple sclerosis. Assay: immunoSEQ multiplex PCR; the TCRdb copy retains only in-frame clones and omits some. The sample holds around 64,000 clones; over 90% are singletons and the top ten take approximately 2.5%. This material consisted of CD8+ T cells from peripheral blood mononuclear cells, taken in the third trimester of pregnancy. The receptors here all came from a female donor with multiple sclerosis, enrolled in a pregnancy study. Both conserved end residues are part of each CDR3. D genes are given only for firm matches. Expanded clones get a size class; other rows say once, few or many, or leave the size out.

TRBD1	TRBV19	-	TRBJ1-2	TGTGCCAGTAGTAGGATGGACAGGGGCGACGGCTACACCTTC	CASSRMDRGDGYTF
TRBD2	TRBV5-6	-	TRBJ2-7	TGTGCCAGCAGCCTAGAAGCGGGAGGGCCATACGAGCAGTACTTC	CASSLEAGGPYEQYF
TRBD1	TRBV13	-	TRBJ2-7	TGTGCCAGCAAGGGACAGGGGTCCTACGAGCAGTACTTC	CASKGQGSYEQYF
-	TRBV7-2	once	TRBJ2-3	TGTGCCAGCAGCTTAGTGGCGGGGTACACAGATACGCAGTATTTT	CASSLVAGYTDTQYF
TRBD2	TRBV27	-	TRBJ2-7	TGTGCCAGCGGACTAGCGGGAGGGCCGATCTACGAGCAGTACTTC	CASGLAGGPIYEQYF
-	TRBV19	-	TRBJ1-1	TGTGCCAGTAGTTTGACAGGATATCCTGAAGCTTTCTTT	CASSLTGYPEAFF
-	TRBV4-1	-	TRBJ1-2	TGCGCCAGCAGCCAAGACCCCGGGAACGATGGCTACACCTTC	CASSQDPGNDGYTF
-	TRBV28	-	TRBJ2-7	TGTGCCAGCAGTTTCGACAGGAACTACGAGCAGTACTTC	CASSFDRNYEQYF
-	TRBV2	-	TRBJ2-5	TGTGCCAGCAGCGAAACAATGGCAGACCAAGAGACCCAGTACTTC	CASSETMADQETQYF
-	TRBV15	-	TRBJ2-4	TGTGCCACCAGCACTAGGCCTTTAAGCATTCAGTACTTC	CATSTRPLSIQYF
TRBD2	TRBV6-1	-	TRBJ2-3	TGTGCCAGCAGTGAAGCGGGAACTAGCGGGCCTGATACGCAGTATTTT	CASSEAGTSGPDTQYF
-	TRBV19	-	TRBJ2-7	TGTGCCAGTAGTATAGATCTAGGGGAGGCGGACGAGCAGTACTTC	CASSIDLGEADEQYF
TRBD1	TRBV13	-	TRBJ1-2	TGTGCCAGCAGCTATTCCGGGACAGGGGGTCCCTCGGGCTATGGCTACACCTTC	CASSYSGTGGPSGYGYTF
-	TRBV30	-	TRBJ2-1	TGTGCCTGGAGTCTCGCGGGAACAGAGCAGTTCTTC	CAWSLAGTEQFF
TRBD1	TRBV27	-	TRBJ2-7	TGTGCCACAGGACAGGGGCCTACCTACGAGCAGTACTTC	CATGQGPTYEQYF
TRBD1	TRBV27	-	TRBJ2-4	TGTGCCAGCAGTCCGGGACAGGGGTGGAACATTCAGTACTTC	CASSPGQGWNIQYF
TRBD2	TRBV5-5	-	TRBJ2-7	TGTGCCAGCAGCTCGAGGGGGACCGGGAGGGACGAGCAGTACTTC	CASSSRGTGRDEQYF
TRBD2	TRBV6-5	-	TRBJ2-1	TGTGCCAGCAGTTACTCCACTAGCGGAACCTACAATGAGCAGTTCTTC	CASSYSTSGTYNEQFF
TRBD1	TRBV9	-	TRBJ2-7	TGTGCCAGCAGCGCCCGGGACAGGGTCTACGAGCAGTACTTC	CASSARDRVYEQYF
TRBD1	TRBV9	few	TRBJ1-1	TGTGCCAGCAGCCTTAAGTCACAGGGGGCGGTGAACACTGAAGCTTTCTTT	CASSLKSQGAVNTEAFF
-	TRBV6-5	-	TRBJ2-2	TGTGCCAGCTGGCGCAGGGCAAACACCGGGGAGCTGTTTTTT	CASWRRANTGELFF
-	TRBV11-2	-	TRBJ2-3	TGTGCCAGCAGCCCCGGGGGAGGTCTTGATACGCAGTATTTT	CASSPGGGLDTQYF
-	TRBV27	-	TRBJ1-2	TGTGCCAGCAGTCCTAACGCCCTTGACAGAGGAAGAACCTATGGCTACACCTTC	CASSPNALDRGRTYGYTF
TRBD1	TRBV19	-	TRBJ2-7	TGTGCCAGTAGTTCGACAGGGTCCAACGAGCAGTACTTC	CASSSTGSNEQYF
-	TRBV21-1	-	TRBJ2-1	TGTGCCAGCAGCAAGGATAGGACTAGCGGGGGTAGGGAGCAGTTCTTC	CASSKDRTSGGREQFF
-	TRBV5-6	-	TRBJ1-2	TGTGCCAGCAGCTCTACAGGGAGAGGGCTTAACTATGGCTACACCTTC	CASSSTGRGLNYGYTF
TRBD1	TRBV4-2	-	TRBJ2-7	TGTGCCAGCAGCCCAGGGGACAGGGGGCCCTACGAGCAGTACTTC	CASSPGDRGPYEQYF
-	TRBV25-1	-	TRBJ1-5	TGTGCCTCAGGCGACAATCAGCCCCAGCATTTT	CASGDNQPQHF
-	TRBV25-1	-	TRBJ1-3	TGTGCCAGCAGTGCCCTAGGGGAATCCGCCATATATTTT	CASSALGESAIYF